This TCR beta chain was found in a study of response to subunit inactivated influenza vaccine. This clonotype has more than one count but fewer than ten. The junction departs from the called germline gene at one end, perhaps through a read error. TCRdb passed the RT-PCR reads through MiXCR, listing each CDR3 protein once. Among about 520,000 distinct CDR3 sequences, approximately 24% were seen once, and the ten largest hold less than 2.5%. Sequenced material: CD4+ T cells sorted from PBMCs, taken more than 4 days after vaccination. The source of this sequence is a man aged 50 or older who received an inactivated influenza vaccine.

CDR3 region: CASSYSGRPQGTQYF. The CDR3 coding sequence is TGTGCCAGCAGCTATAGCGGGAGGCCTCAAGGGACCCAGTACTTC. The gene calls are TRBV11-2 and TRBJ2-5, with 10 bases aligning to TRBD2. This CDR3 spans 15 amino acids. Germline lookup yields CDR1 SGHAT and CDR2 FQNNGV.